This passage covers 18 T cell receptor beta chains from one sample sequenced in a study of PD-1 blockade in classical Hodgkin lymphoma. This table comes from immunoSEQ multiplex PCR, and its TCRdb copy is limited to in-frame clones, with some not included. The repertoire holds 47,000 or so clones, around 70% seen once, with about 10% in the top ten. Brentuximab vedotin exposure varied among the patients, all of whom had relapsed after autologous stem cell transplantation. Source: peripheral blood mononuclear cells (PBMCs), taken at baseline. The receptors shown here come from a human donor with classical Hodgkin lymphoma.

This clone was detected once. This chain links TRBV19 with TRBJ2-3, with TRBD2 matching 16 bases. J was trimmed by 4 bases and V by 7 bases; bases with no gene match: 11. The CDR3 extends over 18 amino acids. Germline lookup yields CDR1 LNHDA and CDR2 SQIVND (reference sequence). CDR3 region: CASTGLAGGPVGADTQYF. The DNA for the CDR3 is TGTGCCAGTACGGGACTAGCGGGGGGGCCGGTCGGGGCAGATACGCAGTATTTT.

The chain employs TRBV28 and TRBJ1-3, with unresolved D. The germline V gene has CDR1 MDHEN and CDR2 SYDVKM. Trimming cost V 3 bases and J 8 bases, with 14 bases left between them. This CDR3 region has 14 residues. The CDR3 sequence is CASSFGGPWDTIYF. As DNA, the CDR3 is TGTGCCAGCAGTTTTGGAGGACCCTGGGACACCATATATTTT.

This clone occurred once. The rearrangement uses TRBV6-6 and TRBJ1-1; no firm D call. The CDR3 loop spans 14 amino acids. Between the trimmed V and J ends, which lost 9 bases and 1 base, there was a span of 15 bases. The germline V gene encodes CDR1 MNHNY and CDR2 SVGAGI (reference sequence). The CDR3 coding sequence is TGTGCCAGTAGGTTGATTCGGGGGAACACTGAAGCTTTCTTT. This gives the protein CASRLIRGNTEAFF.

The chain carries TRBV9 and TRBJ1-1; D is unresolved. Germline values: CDR1 SGDLS, CDR2 YYNGEE. Trimming cost V 0 bases and J 2 bases, with 11 bases left between them. The CDR3 totals 15 residues. The CDR3 region has the DNA TGTGCCAGCAGCGTAGGGGAAACACAAAACACTGAAGCTTTCTTT. Residues: CASSVGETQNTEAFF.

The chain couples TRBV7-3 to TRBJ2-7; TRBD2 aligns across 8 bases. This CDR3 comprises 14 residues. The V gene end was trimmed by 8 bases and the J gene end by 2 bases; junction bases not matched to a gene: 8. CDR1 SGHTA and CDR2 FQGTGA come from the germline V gene. DNA of the CDR3: TGTGCCAGCGCCCCGGGAGGGAGGGCCTACGAGCAGTACTTC. Residues: CASAPGGRAYEQYF.

This clone was counted a few times. The gene calls are TRBV7-3 and TRBJ1-4; possible D gene TRBD1, 6 bases. The V and J ends lost 4 bases and 0 bases respectively, with 6 bases between them. The CDR3 consists of 14 residues. CDR1 is SGHTA, CDR2 FQGTGA, per germline. The CDR3 sequence is CASSWTATNEKLFF. In DNA, the CDR3 is TGTGCCAGCAGCTGGACAGCAACTAATGAAAAACTGTTTTTT.

The chain couples TRBV7-9 to TRBJ1-2, with D maybe TRBD1 (5 bases). Trimming removed 3 bases from V and 7 bases from J, with 12 bases in between. Germline CDR1 and CDR2: SEHNR and FQNEAQ (reference sequence). The CDR3 runs to 13 residues. The CDR3 DNA reads as TGTGCCAGCAGCTTTGTAGGGGATTCTGGCTACACCTTC. As protein: CASSFVGDSGYTF.

The J gene is TRBJ1-1, the V gene TRBV20-1; D is unclear. Germline assignment: CDR1 DFQATT and CDR2 SNEGSKA (reference sequence). Trimming stripped 4 bases from V and 5 bases from J, with 8 bases between. CDR3 length equals 11 residues. The CDR3 DNA reads as TGCAGTGCTATATGGGGAACTGAAGCTTTCTTT. It encodes CSAIWGTEAFF.

This clone was picked up one time. The chain is built from TRBV11-3 and TRBJ2-7, with 7 positions matching TRBD1. Germline lookup yields CDR1 SGHNT and CDR2 YENEEA. Trimming at V came to 4 bases and at J to 6 bases, leaving 9 bases not matched to a gene. This CDR3 spans 14 amino acids. CDR3 bases: TGTGCCAGCAGCTCGGACAGGTCGCCATCCGAGCAGTACTTC. Translation: CASSSDRSPSEQYF.

The chain recombines TRBV6-5 with TRBJ1-1; 9 bases are a match to TRBD1. From germline, CDR1 is MNHEY and CDR2 SVGAGI. V trimming: 7 bases; J trimming: 3 bases; junction bases outside the gene matches: 6. The CDR3 spans 14 residues. This chain's CDR3 is CASITGGADTEAFF. In nucleotides, the CDR3 is TGTGCCAGCATCACAGGGGGCGCTGACACTGAAGCTTTCTTT.

This chain connects TRBV29-1 to TRBJ1-2, with 9 bases aligning to TRBD1. The CDR3 has 16 residues. After removal of 6 bases from V and 3 bases from J, the junction contained 14 bases not matched to a gene. CDR1 SQVTM and CDR2 ANQGSEA come from the germline V gene. The CDR3 sequence: CSVRSNGQGPYYGYTF. CDR3 coding DNA: TGCAGCGTCCGAAGCAACGGACAGGGGCCCTACTATGGCTACACCTTC.

The chain is built from TRBV9 and TRBJ1-5; 8 bases are shared with TRBD1. Germline V lookup: CDR1 SGDLS, CDR2 YYNGEE. The length of the CDR3 is 15 residues. V gave up 3 bases and J gave up 7 bases; unmatched junction bases: 9. Here the CDR3 reads CASSADGQGVQPQHF. CDR3 DNA: TGTGCCAGCAGCGCAGACGGACAGGGCGTACAGCCCCAGCATTTT. The full variable domain, its missing parts supplied by reference TRBV9 and TRBJ1-5, is DSGVTQTPKHLITATGQRVTLRCSPRSGDLSVYWYQQSLDQGLQFLIQYYNGEERAKGNILERFSAQQFPDLHSELNLSSLELGDSALYFCASSADGQGVQPQHFGDGTRLSIL.

The chain carries TRBV5-6 and TRBJ1-1; 12 bases are a match to TRBD1. V lost 4 bases and J lost 1; bases outside the gene matches: 2. The CDR3 has 15 amino acids. Looked up from germline, CDR1 is SGHDT and CDR2 is YYEEEE. The DNA of the CDR3 is TGTGCCAGCAGCAGGGACAGGGGGCAGAACACTGAAGCTTTCTTT. It specifies CASSRDRGQNTEAFF. The variable domain in full, completed from reference TRBV5-6 and TRBJ1-1, reads DAGVTQSPTHLIKTRGQQVTLRCSPKSGHDTVSWYQQALGQGPQFIFQYYEEEERQRGNFPDRFSGHQFPNYSSELNVNALLLGDSALYLCASSRDRGQNTEAFFGQGTRLTVV.

V usage is TRBV6-5 and J usage is TRBJ2-1; 8 bases map to TRBD2. CDR1 is MNHEY and CDR2 is SVGAGI in the germline V gene. The CDR3 is 16 residues long. The V and J ends lost 0 bases and 3 bases, in that order; junction bases with no gene match: 4. CDR3 protein: CASSYSTSADYNEQFF. Written as DNA, the CDR3 is TGTGCCAGCAGTTACTCGACTAGCGCCGACTACAATGAGCAGTTCTTC.

The V call is TRBV5-1, the J call TRBJ2-7, with D tentatively TRBD2 (6 bases). The CDR3 has 13 residues. CDR1 is SGHRS and CDR2 is YFSETQ in the germline V gene. Trimming removed 4 bases at V and 0 bases at J, with 8 bases between. The CDR3 protein is CASSTGLSYEQYF. The CDR3 region has the DNA TGCGCCAGCAGCACGGGACTCTCCTACGAGCAGTACTTC.

The V gene is TRBV5-1, the J gene TRBJ1-1; D is perhaps TRBD1 (5 bases). The germline V gene has CDR1 SGHRS and CDR2 YFSETQ. Trimming took off 4 bases at V and 3 bases at J, with 19 bases between the two ends. CDR3 length equals 16 residues. The DNA for the CDR3 is TGCGCCAGCAGCCCGGCATCCGGGACGGTGGACACTGAAGCTTTCTTT. It encodes CASSPASGTVDTEAFF.

V and J are TRBV6-5 and TRBJ2-2; D gene ambiguous. Germline V gene sequence: CDR1 MNHEY, CDR2 SVGAGI. Trimming pared 6 bases from V and 6 bases from J, leaving 14 bases between. This CDR3 contains 14 residues. The CDR3 reads CASSAARGAGELFF. The CDR3 DNA follows: TGTGCCAGCAGCGCTGCTCGTGGGGCCGGGGAGCTGTTTTTT.

This clone was counted only a few times. The J gene is TRBJ2-7, the V gene TRBV25-1; TRBD1 or TRBD2 may be the D gene (5 bases each). The CDR3 is made up of 14 amino acids. In germline, CDR1 is MGHDK, CDR2 SYGVNS. Trimming left V 4 bases short and J 3 bases short, with 13 bases between. Here the CDR3 DNA reads TGTGCCAGCAGTGCTCCCCGGGACCTCTACGAGCAGTACTTC. Amino acids: CASSAPRDLYEQYF.